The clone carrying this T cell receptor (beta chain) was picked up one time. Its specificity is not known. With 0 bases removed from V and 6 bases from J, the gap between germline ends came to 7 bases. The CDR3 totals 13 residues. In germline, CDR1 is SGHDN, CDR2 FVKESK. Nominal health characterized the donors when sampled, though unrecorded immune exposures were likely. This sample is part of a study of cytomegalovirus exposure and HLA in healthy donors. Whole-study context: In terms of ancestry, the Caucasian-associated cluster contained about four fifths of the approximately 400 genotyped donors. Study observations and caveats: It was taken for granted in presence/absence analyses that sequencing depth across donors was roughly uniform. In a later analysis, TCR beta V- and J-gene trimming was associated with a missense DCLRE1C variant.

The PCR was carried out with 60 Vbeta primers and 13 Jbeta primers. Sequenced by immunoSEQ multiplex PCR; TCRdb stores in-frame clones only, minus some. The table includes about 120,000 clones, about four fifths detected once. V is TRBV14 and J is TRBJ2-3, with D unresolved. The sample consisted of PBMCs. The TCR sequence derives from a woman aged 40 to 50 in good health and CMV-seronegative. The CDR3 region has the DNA TGTGCCAGCAGCCAAGATTTGAGGGATACGCAGTATTTT. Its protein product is CASSQDLRDTQYF.